This T cell receptor beta chain was found in a study of PD-1 blockade in classical Hodgkin lymphoma. Broader study findings: Newly diagnosed patients reportedly had lower baseline TCR diversity than healthy donors. The study found that TCR diversity rose significantly by C4D1 in CD4+ but not CD8+ cells.

This clone appeared a single time. Antigen: not known. The protocol was immunoSEQ multiplex PCR, while the TCRdb copy is restricted to in-frame clones and leaves out a portion. The repertoire holds approximately 49,000 clones, with roughly three quarters as singletons. J gave up 6 bases and V 7 bases, and 4 bases lay outside the gene matches. The CDR3 runs 13 residues. Per germline, CDR1 SNHLY and CDR2 FYNNEI. As to time point: cycle 4 day 1 (C4D1), after 6 weeks of nivolumab. In every patient, relapse followed autologous stem cell transplantation, while exposure to brentuximab vedotin differed. Patients had relapsed/refractory classical Hodgkin lymphoma with complete response, partial response or progressive disease as best response.

The sample in question was peripheral blood mononuclear cells (PBMCs), obtained before the fourth cycle of nivolumab. This sequence was found in a human donor with classical Hodgkin lymphoma. J is TRBJ2-2 and V is TRBV2; 8 bases fit TRBD2. The DNA for the CDR3 is TGTGCCAGCAAGCGGGAGAGTTCCGGGGAGCTGTTTTTT. This encodes CASKRESSGELFF.